These 25 T cell receptor beta chains originate from one sample sequenced in a study of shared clonotypes between healthy human individuals. Generated by immunoSEQ multiplex PCR, the TCRdb table keeps only in-frame clones and is missing some. The table lists roughly 500,000 clones, approximately 85% of them singletons. Source material: PBMCs. All receptors come from a woman aged 40 to 50 in good health. Some clones in this sample may be carry-over from other donors' samples.

V usage is TRBV30 and J usage is TRBJ1-1; D ambiguous. The V gene lost 6 bases and the J gene lost 4 bases, with 18 bases spanning the gap. CDR1 and CDR2 from the germline V gene are GTSNPN and SVGIG (reference sequence). The CDR3 totals 14 residues. In DNA form, the CDR3 reads TGTGCCTGTCACCTGGGGATCATGAGCACTGAAGCTTTCTTT. This encodes CACHLGIMSTEAFF.

A single count supports this clone. This chain uses TRBV29-1 with TRBJ2-7, with 11 bases lining up with TRBD1. The CDR3 extends over 16 amino acids. Germline V gene sequence: CDR1 SQVTM, CDR2 ANQGSEA. V was clipped by 0 bases and J by 4 bases; unmatched bases: 8. The CDR3 DNA reads as TGCAGCGTTGAAGATCGAAGGACAGGGGGCAGTTACGAGCAGTACTTC. This encodes CSVEDRRTGGSYEQYF.

This chain joins TRBV7-8 and TRBJ2-1; 12 nucleotides line up with TRBD2. The CDR3 consists of 15 residues. The V gene's germline CDR1 is SGHVS and CDR2 FQNEAQ. Germline trimming cut 6 bases from V and 3 bases from J; bases unmatched to any gene: 3. CDR3 region: CASRRLAGVYNEQFF. The CDR3 coding sequence is TGTGCCAGCAGAAGACTAGCGGGAGTCTACAATGAGCAGTTCTTC.

In this sample, this clone turned up a few times. The chain couples TRBV5-1 to TRBJ2-3; D not resolved. Looked up from germline, CDR1 is SGHRS and CDR2 is YFSETQ. The V gene lost 4 bases and the J gene lost 2 bases, with 11 bases spanning the gap. The CDR3 contains 14 residues. The CDR3 region is CASSEAGSTDTQYF. The CDR3 DNA reads as TGCGCCAGCAGCGAGGCCGGATCCACAGATACGCAGTATTTT.

With regard to this clone: Since a much larger clone is just one base distant, this may be a read error. The chain uses TRBV5-1 and TRBJ1-4; 8 bases align to TRBD1. Germline lookup yields CDR1 SGHRS and CDR2 YFSETQ. This CDR3 is 15 amino acids long. The CDR3 reads CVSSLETGGVEKLFF. Here the CDR3 DNA reads TGCGTCAGCAGCTTGGAAACAGGGGGGGTTGAAAAACTGTTTTTT.

The chain has TRBV4-2 and TRBJ2-3; 12 bases map to TRBD2. V gave up 8 bases and J gave up 6 bases; unmatched junction bases: 12. CDR3 length equals 16 residues. The germline V gene encodes CDR1 LGHNA and CDR2 YNFKEQ. The CDR3 coding sequence is TGTGCCAGCGGAACCCTAGCGGGAGGGCGGGCGGATACGCAGTATTTT. This gives the protein CASGTLAGGRADTQYF.

V is TRBV6-6 and J is TRBJ1-4; 7 bases are a match to TRBD1. This CDR3 has 12 amino acids. V lost 6 bases and J lost 10; bases outside the gene matches: 5. The germline gives CDR1 MNHNY, CDR2 SVGAGI (reference sequence). This CDR3 is CASRQDRSKLFF. DNA of the CDR3: TGTGCCAGCAGGCAGGACAGGTCAAAACTGTTTTTT.

The chain links TRBV30 to TRBJ2-7, with 9 bases aligning to TRBD1. The V gene end was trimmed by 2 bases and the J gene end by 4 bases; junction bases not matched to a gene: 9. This CDR3 region has 15 residues. The V gene's germline CDR1 is GTSNPN and CDR2 SVGIG (reference sequence). This CDR3 reads CAWSSPGQGIYEQYF. The CDR3 nucleotides read TGTGCCTGGAGTTCCCCGGGACAGGGAATATACGAGCAGTACTTC.

Details on this clone: Other DNA sequences in the sample encode the same CDR3. The rearrangement joins TRBV5-1 to TRBJ2-7; 10 bases are a match to TRBD2. V shed 0 bases, J shed 4 bases, and the junction held 4 bases outside the gene matches. CDR1 is SGHRS, CDR2 YFSETQ, per germline. The CDR3 covers 15 residues. CDR3 region: CASSLGTSGDYEQYF. The CDR3 DNA follows: TGCGCCAGCAGCTTGGGGACTAGCGGAGATTACGAGCAGTACTTC. The entire variable domain, with the rest obtained from reference TRBV5-1 and TRBJ2-7, is as follows: KAGVTQTPRYLIKTRGQQVTLSCSPISGHRSVSWYQQTPGQGLQFLFEYFSETQRNKGNFPGRFSGRQFSNSRSEMNVSTLELGDSALYLCASSLGTSGDYEQYFGPGTRLTVT.

This clone has just one count. V and J are TRBV29-1 and TRBJ2-1; 8 nucleotides line up with TRBD2. The CDR3 is 15 residues long. Germline loops: CDR1 SQVTM, CDR2 ANQGSEA. Losses at the gene ends were 7 bases for V and 1 base for J; bases not matched to a gene: 9. For the CDR3, the DNA is TGCAGCGGGGGGGGACTAGTCTTGTCCTACAATGAGCAGTTCTTC. Translated: CSGGGLVLSYNEQFF.

The rearrangement joins TRBV28 to TRBJ2-7; D is undetermined. Deletions cut 3 bases from V and 5 bases from J, with 8 bases between. The CDR3 sequence is 12 residues long. The V gene's germline CDR1 is MDHEN and CDR2 SYDVKM. The CDR3 coding sequence is TGTGCCAGCAGTTTTGGCGTCCACGAGCAGTACTTC. Translating gives CASSFGVHEQYF.

This chain uses TRBV9 with TRBJ2-1, with D uncertain. In germline, CDR1 is SGDLS, CDR2 YYNGEE. The V gene lost 0 bases and the J gene lost 0 bases, with 13 bases spanning the gap. The CDR3 totals 17 residues. CDR3 DNA: TGTGCCAGCAGCGTAGGAGCCCCCCCGAGCTCCTACAATGAGCAGTTCTTC. This codes for CASSVGAPPSSYNEQFF.

The chain recombines TRBV27 with TRBJ2-1; 7 bases map to TRBD2. The germline CDR1 and CDR2 sequences are MNHEY and SMNVEV (reference sequence). Trimming cost V 3 bases and J 0 bases; bases outside gene matches: 2. CDR3 size: 15 residues. In nucleotides, the CDR3 is TGTGCCAGCAGTTTGGGCGGGAGCTCCTACAATGAGCAGTTCTTC. Encoded protein: CASSLGGSSYNEQFF.

This sequence joins TRBV6-1 and TRBJ1-4, with D possibly being TRBD1 (5 bases). The CDR3 has 14 residues. The V gene's germline CDR1 is MNHNS and CDR2 SASEGT. The ends were cut back, 1 base at V and 5 bases at J, with 8 bases in the middle. CDR3 region: CASSEGGDNEKLFF. Here the CDR3 DNA reads TGTGCCAGCAGTGAAGGGGGGGACAATGAAAAACTGTTTTTT.

V gene TRBV25-1 combines with J gene TRBJ2-7; unclear D gene. V was pared by 4 bases and J by 0 bases, with 13 bases between. Germline CDR1 reads MGHDK; CDR2 reads SYGVNS. The CDR3 has 15 amino acids. CDR3 nucleotides: TGTGCCAGCAGTGTAAGAACGGCAAGCTCCTACGAGCAGTACTTC. Translated: CASSVRTASSYEQYF.

This clone was observed a handful of times. The CDR3 reads CASSGARGVLNYGYTF. The DNA of the CDR3 is TGTGCCAGCAGTGGGGCCAGGGGGGTTTTGAACTATGGCTACACCTTC. J is TRBJ1-2 and V is TRBV2, with TRBD1 matching over 7 bases. This CDR3 is 16 amino acids long. From germline, CDR1 is SNHLY and CDR2 FYNNEI. Germline trimming cut 4 bases from V and 2 bases from J; bases unmatched to any gene: 10.

The chain couples TRBV4-2 to TRBJ2-3, with 13 bases that match TRBD2. There are 20 residues in the CDR3. Germline V gives CDR1 LGHNA, CDR2 YNFKEQ. With V trimmed by 3 bases and J by 8 bases, 20 bases remained unmatched. The CDR3 spells CASSQAPGLAGVGLLGTQYF. The CDR3 DNA reads TGTGCCAGCAGCCAGGCCCCCGGACTAGCGGGAGTGGGGCTGTTGGGTACGCAGTATTTT.

The genes are TRBV6-1 and TRBJ2-1; 8 positions match TRBD2. V shed 6 bases and J 9 bases; nucleotides not matched to a gene: 7. Germline loops: CDR1 MNHNS, CDR2 SASEGT. The CDR3 totals 13 residues. CDR3 in DNA: TGTGCCAGCAGACGGACTAGCCGGGGTGAGCAGTTCTTC. Translated: CASRRTSRGEQFF.

Notes on this clone: This CDR3 is also generated by other DNA sequences in the sample. The gene calls are TRBV28 and TRBJ2-3; 9 bases map to TRBD2. The V segment lost 6 bases and the J segment 3 bases; nucleotides outside the gene matches: 7. Looked up from germline, CDR1 is MDHEN and CDR2 is SYDVKM. This CDR3 is 15 amino acids long. In nucleotides, the CDR3 is TGTGCCAGCAGAGGAGCGGGAGGAGGGACAGATACGCAGTATTTT. The encoded protein is CASRGAGGGTDTQYF.

This chain connects TRBV5-1 to TRBJ2-1; D is ambiguous. V shed 1 base and J shed 8 bases, with 7 bases lying between them. The CDR3 consists of 12 residues. The germline V gene has CDR1 SGHRS and CDR2 YFSETQ. The CDR3 DNA sequence: TGCGCCAGCAGCTTGACAGTTTATGAGCAGTTCTTC. Protein product: CASSLTVYEQFF.

This clone was seen once. This rearrangement joins TRBV29-1 to TRBJ2-1; 10 bases fit TRBD2. J gave up 9 bases and V 6 bases, and 8 bases lay outside the gene matches. The length of the CDR3 is 13 residues. Germline V lookup: CDR1 SQVTM, CDR2 ANQGSEA. The CDR3 nucleotides read TGCAGCGTGACGAAAGCGGGAGGGGGTGAGCAGTTCTTC. Translated: CSVTKAGGGEQFF.

The chain joins TRBV10-3 to TRBJ2-2; no definite D call. CDR1 is ENHRY and CDR2 is SYGVKD in the germline V gene. This CDR3 region has 11 residues. Trimming shortened V by 6 bases and J by 4 bases, and 3 bases separated the two germline ends. CDR3 protein: CAISGTGELFF. The CDR3 nucleotides read TGTGCCATCAGCGGCACCGGGGAGCTGTTTTTT.

This chain connects TRBV27 to TRBJ2-2; tentatively, D is TRBD2 (6 bases). In germline, CDR1 is MNHEY, CDR2 SMNVEV (reference sequence). There are 16 residues in the CDR3. V lost 2 bases and J 3 bases, leaving 13 bases between the germline ends. DNA for the CDR3: TGTGCCAGCAGTTTAGAGGGTAAGCGGGACACCGGGGAGCTGTTTTTT. This codes for CASSLEGKRDTGELFF.

The chain couples TRBV7-2 to TRBJ2-5, with D perhaps matching TRBD1 or TRBD2 (5 bases each). Germline CDR1 and CDR2: SGHTA and FQGNSA. Trimming cost V 0 bases and J 3 bases, with 14 bases left between them. The CDR3 totals 16 residues. CDR3 DNA: TGTGCCAGCAGCTTAGCGCTCCAACTAGGGGAAGAGACCCAGTACTTC. Translating it yields CASSLALQLGEETQYF.

V is TRBV27 and J is TRBJ1-2; 10 nucleotides line up with TRBD1. This CDR3 is 15 amino acids long. With 6 bases clipped from V and 7 bases from J, the junction kept 11 bases outside the gene matches. Per germline, CDR1 MNHEY and CDR2 SMNVEV (reference sequence). In nucleotides, the CDR3 is TGTGCCAGCAGGCCGACAGGGGGCCACGGGGGTGGCTACACCTTC. Translating it yields CASRPTGGHGGGYTF.